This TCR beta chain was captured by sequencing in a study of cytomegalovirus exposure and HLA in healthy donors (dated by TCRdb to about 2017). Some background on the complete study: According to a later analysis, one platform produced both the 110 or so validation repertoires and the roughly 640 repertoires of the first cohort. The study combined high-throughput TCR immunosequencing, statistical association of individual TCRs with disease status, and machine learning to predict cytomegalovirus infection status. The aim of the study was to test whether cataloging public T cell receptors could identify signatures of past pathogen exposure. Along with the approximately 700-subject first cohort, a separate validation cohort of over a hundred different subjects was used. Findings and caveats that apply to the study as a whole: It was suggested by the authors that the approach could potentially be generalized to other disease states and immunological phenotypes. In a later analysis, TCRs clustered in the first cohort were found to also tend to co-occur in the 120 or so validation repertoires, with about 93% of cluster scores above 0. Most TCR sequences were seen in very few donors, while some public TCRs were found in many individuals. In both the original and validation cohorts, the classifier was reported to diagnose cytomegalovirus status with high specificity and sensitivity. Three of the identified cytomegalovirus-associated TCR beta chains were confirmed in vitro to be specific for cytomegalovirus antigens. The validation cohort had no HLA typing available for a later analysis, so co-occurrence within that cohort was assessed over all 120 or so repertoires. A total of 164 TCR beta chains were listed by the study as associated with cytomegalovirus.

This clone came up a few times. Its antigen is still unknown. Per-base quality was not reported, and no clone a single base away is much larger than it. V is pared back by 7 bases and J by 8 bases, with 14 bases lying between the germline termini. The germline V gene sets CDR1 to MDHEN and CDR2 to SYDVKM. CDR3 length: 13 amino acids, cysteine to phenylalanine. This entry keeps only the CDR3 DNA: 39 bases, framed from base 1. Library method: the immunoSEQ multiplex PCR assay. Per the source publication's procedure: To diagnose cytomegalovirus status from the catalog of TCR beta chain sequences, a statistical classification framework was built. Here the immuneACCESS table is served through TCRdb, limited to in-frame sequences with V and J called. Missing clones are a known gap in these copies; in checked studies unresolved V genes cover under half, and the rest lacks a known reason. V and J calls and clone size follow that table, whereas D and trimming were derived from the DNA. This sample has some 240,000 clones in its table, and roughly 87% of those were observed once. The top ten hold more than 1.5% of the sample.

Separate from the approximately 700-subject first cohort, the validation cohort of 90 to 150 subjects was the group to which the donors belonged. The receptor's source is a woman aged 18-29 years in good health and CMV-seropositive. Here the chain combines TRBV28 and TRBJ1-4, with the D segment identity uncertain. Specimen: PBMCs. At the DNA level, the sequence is TGTGCCAGCACCGGGAGGGTAGGCGAAAAACTGTTTTTT. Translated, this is CASTGRVGEKLFF. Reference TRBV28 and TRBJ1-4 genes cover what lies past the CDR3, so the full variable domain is DVKVTQSSRYLVKRTGEKVFLECVQDMDHENMFWYRQDPGLGLRLIYFSYDVKMKEKGDIPEGYSVSREKKERFSLILESASTNQTSMYLCASTGRVGEKLFFGSGTQLSVL.